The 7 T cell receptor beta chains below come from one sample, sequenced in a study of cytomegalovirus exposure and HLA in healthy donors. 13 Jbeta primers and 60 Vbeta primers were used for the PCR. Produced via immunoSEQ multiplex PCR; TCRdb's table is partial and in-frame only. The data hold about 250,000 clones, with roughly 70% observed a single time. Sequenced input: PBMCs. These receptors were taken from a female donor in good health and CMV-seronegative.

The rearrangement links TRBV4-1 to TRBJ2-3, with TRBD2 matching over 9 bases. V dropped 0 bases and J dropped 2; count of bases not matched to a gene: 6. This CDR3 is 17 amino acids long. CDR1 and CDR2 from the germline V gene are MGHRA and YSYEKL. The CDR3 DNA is TGCGCCAGCAGCCAAGATCGGGCTAGCGGGATCACAGATACGCAGTATTTT. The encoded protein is CASSQDRASGITDTQYF.

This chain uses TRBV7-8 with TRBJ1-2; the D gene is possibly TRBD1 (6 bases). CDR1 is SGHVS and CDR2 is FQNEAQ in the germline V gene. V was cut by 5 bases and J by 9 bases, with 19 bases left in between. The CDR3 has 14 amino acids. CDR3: CASSPPGGSRSYTF. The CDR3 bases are TGTGCCAGCAGCCCCCCGGGGGGCAGTAGGAGCTACACCTTC.

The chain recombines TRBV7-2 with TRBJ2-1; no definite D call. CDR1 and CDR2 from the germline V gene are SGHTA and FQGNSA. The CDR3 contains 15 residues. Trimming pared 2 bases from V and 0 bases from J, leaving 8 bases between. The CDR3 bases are TGTGCCAGCAGCTTACTAGTCGTCTCCTACAATGAGCAGTTCTTC. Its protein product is CASSLLVVSYNEQFF.

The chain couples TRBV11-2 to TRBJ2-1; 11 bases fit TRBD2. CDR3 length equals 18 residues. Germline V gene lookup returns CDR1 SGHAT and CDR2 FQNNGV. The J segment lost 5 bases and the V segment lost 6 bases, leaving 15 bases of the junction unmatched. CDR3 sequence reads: CASSAAGRGTSGHNEQFF. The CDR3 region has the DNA TGTGCCAGCAGTGCGGCCGGTAGAGGGACTAGCGGTCACAATGAGCAGTTCTTC.

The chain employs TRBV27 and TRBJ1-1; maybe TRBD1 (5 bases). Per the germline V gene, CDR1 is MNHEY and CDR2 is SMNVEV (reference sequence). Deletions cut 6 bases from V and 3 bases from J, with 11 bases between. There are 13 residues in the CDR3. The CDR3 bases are TGTGCCAGCAGGCAGGGCTCGTACACTGAAGCTTTCTTT. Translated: CASRQGSYTEAFF.

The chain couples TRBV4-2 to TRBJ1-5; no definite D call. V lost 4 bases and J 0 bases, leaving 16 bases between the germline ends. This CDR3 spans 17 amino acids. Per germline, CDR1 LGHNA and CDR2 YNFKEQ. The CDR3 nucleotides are TGTGCCAGCAGCCCGGCAACTGGGCAGCTTAGCAATCAGCCCCAGCATTTT. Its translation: CASSPATGQLSNQPQHF.

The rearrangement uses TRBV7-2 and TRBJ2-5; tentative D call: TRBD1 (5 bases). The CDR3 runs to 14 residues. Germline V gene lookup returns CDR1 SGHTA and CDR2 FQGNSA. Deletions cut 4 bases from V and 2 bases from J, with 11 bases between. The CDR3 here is CASSSQVGQETQYF. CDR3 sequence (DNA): TGTGCCAGCAGCTCACAGGTGGGGCAAGAGACCCAGTACTTC.